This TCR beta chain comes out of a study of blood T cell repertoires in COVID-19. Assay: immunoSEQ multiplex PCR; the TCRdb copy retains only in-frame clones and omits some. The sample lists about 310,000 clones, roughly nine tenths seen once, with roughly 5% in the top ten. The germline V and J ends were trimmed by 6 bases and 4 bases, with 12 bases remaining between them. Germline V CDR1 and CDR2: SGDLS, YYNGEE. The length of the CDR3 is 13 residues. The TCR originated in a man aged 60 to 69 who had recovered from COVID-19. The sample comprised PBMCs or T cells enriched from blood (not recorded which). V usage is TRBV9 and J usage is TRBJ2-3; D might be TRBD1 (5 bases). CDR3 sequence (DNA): TGTGCCAGCAAGGGTCAGGGCGCAGATACGCAGTATTTT. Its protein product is CASKGQGADTQYF.